This TCR beta chain was captured by sequencing in a study of T cell responses to AZD1222 COVID-19 vaccine. The repertoire was sequenced with immunoSEQ multiplex PCR; TCRdb's copy has only in-frame clones and lacks some. The sample has more than 140,000 clones, 88% seen once. V was pared by 5 bases and J by 7 bases, with 5 bases of the junction left unmatched. The germline V gene encodes CDR1 GTSNPN and CDR2 SVGIG (reference sequence). The CDR3 runs to 13 residues. With respect to this clone: Its antigen is currently unknown.

Findings and limits, study-wide: The repertoires were collected only after the peak T cell response.

This sample comprised peripheral blood, obtained on day 0 of AZD1222 vaccination. The chain carries TRBV30 and TRBJ2-7; 13 positions match TRBD2. The receptor's source is an adult in good health. CDR3 in DNA: TGTGCCTGGGGGACTAGCGGGATCAGTGAGCAGTACTTC. Translation gives CAWGTSGISEQYF.